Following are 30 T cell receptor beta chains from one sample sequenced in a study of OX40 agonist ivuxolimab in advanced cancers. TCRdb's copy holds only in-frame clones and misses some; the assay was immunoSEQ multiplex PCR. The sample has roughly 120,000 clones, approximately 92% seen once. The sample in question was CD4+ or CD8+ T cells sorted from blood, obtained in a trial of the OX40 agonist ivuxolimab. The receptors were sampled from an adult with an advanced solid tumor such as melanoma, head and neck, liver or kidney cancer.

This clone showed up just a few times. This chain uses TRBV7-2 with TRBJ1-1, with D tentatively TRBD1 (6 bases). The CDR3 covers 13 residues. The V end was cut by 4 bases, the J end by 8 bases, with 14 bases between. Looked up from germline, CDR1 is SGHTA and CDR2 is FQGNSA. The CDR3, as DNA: TGTGCCAGCAGCTCCGAGCTAGACAGGGAAGCTTTCTTT. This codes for CASSSELDREAFF.

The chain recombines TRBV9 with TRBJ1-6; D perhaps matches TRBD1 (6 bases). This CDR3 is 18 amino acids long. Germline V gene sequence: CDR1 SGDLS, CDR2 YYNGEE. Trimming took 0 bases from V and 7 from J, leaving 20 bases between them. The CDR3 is CASSVGPAGEVLNSPLHF. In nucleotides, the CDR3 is TGTGCCAGCAGCGTAGGGCCCGCAGGGGAAGTCTTGAATTCACCCCTCCACTTT. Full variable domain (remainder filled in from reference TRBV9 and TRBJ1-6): DSGVTQTPKHLITATGQRVTLRCSPRSGDLSVYWYQQSLDQGLQFLIQYYNGEERAKGNILERFSAQQFPDLHSELNLSSLELGDSALYFCASSVGPAGEVLNSPLHFGNGTRLTVT.

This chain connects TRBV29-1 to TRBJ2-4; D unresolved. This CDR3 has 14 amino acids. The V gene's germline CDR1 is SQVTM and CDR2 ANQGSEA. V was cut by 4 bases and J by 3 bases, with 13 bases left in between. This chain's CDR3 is CSVVVEIGKNIQYF. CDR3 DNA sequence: TGCAGCGTTGTTGTCGAAATTGGCAAAAACATTCAGTACTTC. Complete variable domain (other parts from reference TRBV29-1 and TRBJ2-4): SAVISQKPSRDICQRGTSLTIQCQVDSQVTMMFWYRQQPGQSLTLIATANQGSEATYESGFVIDKFPISRPNLTFSTLTVSNMSPEDSSIYLCSVVVEIGKNIQYFGAGTRLSVL.

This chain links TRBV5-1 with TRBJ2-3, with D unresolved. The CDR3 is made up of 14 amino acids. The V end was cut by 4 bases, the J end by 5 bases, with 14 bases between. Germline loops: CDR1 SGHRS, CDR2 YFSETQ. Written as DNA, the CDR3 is TGCGCCAGCAGCCCCTCACTGGGCGGAGATACGCAGTATTTT. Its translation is CASSPSLGGDTQYF.

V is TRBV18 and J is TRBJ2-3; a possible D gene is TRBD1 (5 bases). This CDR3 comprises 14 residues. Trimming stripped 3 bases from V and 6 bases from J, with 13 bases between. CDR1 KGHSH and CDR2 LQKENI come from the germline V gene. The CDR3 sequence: CASSPPTRADTQYF. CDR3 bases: TGTGCCAGCTCACCTCCAACCAGGGCCGATACGCAGTATTTT. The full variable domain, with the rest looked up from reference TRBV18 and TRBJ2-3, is NAGVMQNPRHLVRRRGQEARLRCSPMKGHSHVYWYRQLPEEGLKFMVYLQKENIIDESGMPKERFSAEFPKEGPSILRIQQVVRGDSAAYFCASSPPTRADTQYFGPGTRLTVL.

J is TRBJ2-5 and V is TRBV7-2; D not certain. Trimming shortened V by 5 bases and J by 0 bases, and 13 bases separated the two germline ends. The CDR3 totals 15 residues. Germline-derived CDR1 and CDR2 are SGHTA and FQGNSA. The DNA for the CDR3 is TGTGCCAGCAGCCAACAATCGGACCACCAAGAGACCCAGTACTTC. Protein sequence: CASSQQSDHQETQYF. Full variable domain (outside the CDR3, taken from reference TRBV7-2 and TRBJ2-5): GAGVSQSPSNKVTEKGKDVELRCDPISGHTALYWYRQSLGQGLEFLIYFQGNSAPDKSGLPSDRFSAERTGGSVSTLTIQRTQQEDSAVYLCASSQQSDHQETQYFGPGTRLLVL.

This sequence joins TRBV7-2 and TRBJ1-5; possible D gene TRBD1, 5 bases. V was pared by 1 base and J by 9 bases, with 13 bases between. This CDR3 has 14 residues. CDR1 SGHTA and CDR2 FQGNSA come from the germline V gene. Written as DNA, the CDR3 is TGTGCCAGCAGCTTAGGACAGCGCTTCGGGCCCCAGCATTTT. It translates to CASSLGQRFGPQHF.

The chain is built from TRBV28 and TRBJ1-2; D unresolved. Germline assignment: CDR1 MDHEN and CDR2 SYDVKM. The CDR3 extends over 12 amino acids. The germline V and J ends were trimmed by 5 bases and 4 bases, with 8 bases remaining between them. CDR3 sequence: CASSESFYGYTF. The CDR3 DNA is TGTGCCAGCAGTGAGTCTTTCTATGGCTACACCTTC.

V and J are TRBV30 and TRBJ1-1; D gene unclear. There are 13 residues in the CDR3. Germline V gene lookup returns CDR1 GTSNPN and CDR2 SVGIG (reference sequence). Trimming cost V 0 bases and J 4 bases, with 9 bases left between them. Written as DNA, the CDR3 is TGTGCCTGGAGTGTGGTCGTTGGCACTGAAGCTTTCTTT. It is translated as CAWSVVVGTEAFF.

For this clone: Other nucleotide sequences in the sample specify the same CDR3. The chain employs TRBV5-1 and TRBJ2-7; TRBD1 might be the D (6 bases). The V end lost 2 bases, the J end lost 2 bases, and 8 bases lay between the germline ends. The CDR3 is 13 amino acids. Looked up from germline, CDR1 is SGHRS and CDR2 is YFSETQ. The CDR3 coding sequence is TGCGCCAGCAGCTTACAGGGTACCTACGAGCAGTACTTC. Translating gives CASSLQGTYEQYF. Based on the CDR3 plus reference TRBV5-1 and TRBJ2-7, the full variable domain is KAGVTQTPRYLIKTRGQQVTLSCSPISGHRSVSWYQQTPGQGLQFLFEYFSETQRNKGNFPGRFSGRQFSNSRSEMNVSTLELGDSALYLCASSLQGTYEQYFGPGTRLTVT.

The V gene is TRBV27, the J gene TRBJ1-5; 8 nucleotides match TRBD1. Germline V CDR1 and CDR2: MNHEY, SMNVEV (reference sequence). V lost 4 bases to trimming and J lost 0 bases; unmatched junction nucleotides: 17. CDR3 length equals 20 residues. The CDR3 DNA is TGTGCCAGCAGTTCATACTTACCCGACAGGGGACAACATAGCAATCAGCCCCAGCATTTT. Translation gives CASSSYLPDRGQHSNQPQHF.

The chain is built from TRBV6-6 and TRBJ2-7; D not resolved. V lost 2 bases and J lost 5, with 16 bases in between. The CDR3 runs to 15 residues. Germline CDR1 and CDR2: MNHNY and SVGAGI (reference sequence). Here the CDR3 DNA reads TGTGCCAGCAGTTACCCGCCTCACGTCTACCACGAGCAGTACTTC. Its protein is CASSYPPHVYHEQYF.

The CDR3, as DNA: TGTGCCAGCACTATCTCGTGGTTCGACAATGGCTACACCTTC. Its translation: CASTISWFDNGYTF. This chain uses TRBV6-5 with TRBJ1-2; no firm D call. The germline V and J ends were trimmed by 7 bases and 6 bases, with 18 bases remaining between them. The CDR3 sequence is 14 residues long. Per the germline V gene, CDR1 is MNHEY and CDR2 is SVGAGI.

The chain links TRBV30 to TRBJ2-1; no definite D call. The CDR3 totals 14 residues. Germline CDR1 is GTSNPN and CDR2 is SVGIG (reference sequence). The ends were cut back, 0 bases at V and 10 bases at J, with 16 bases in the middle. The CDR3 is CAWSVLKASREQFF. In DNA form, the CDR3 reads TGTGCCTGGAGTGTACTAAAAGCTTCCAGGGAGCAGTTCTTC.

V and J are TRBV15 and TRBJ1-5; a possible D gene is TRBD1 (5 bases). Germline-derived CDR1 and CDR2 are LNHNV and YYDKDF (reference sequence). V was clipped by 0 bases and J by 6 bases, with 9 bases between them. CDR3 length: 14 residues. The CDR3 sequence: CATSRDVGGQPQHF. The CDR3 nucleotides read TGTGCCACCAGCAGAGATGTCGGGGGTCAGCCCCAGCATTTT.

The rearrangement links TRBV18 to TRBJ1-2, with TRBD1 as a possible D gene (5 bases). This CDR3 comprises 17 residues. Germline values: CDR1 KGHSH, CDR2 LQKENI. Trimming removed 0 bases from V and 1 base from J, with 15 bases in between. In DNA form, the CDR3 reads TGTGCCAGCTCACCACCGACAGCGTTACCTCATAACTATGGCTACACCTTC. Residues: CASSPPTALPHNYGYTF.

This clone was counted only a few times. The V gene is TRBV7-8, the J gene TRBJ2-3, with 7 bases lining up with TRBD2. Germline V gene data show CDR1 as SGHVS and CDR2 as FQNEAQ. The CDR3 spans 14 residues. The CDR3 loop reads CSSAGRTSTDTQYF. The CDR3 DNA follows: TGTTCCTCAGCGGGGCGAACTAGCACAGATACGCAGTATTTT.

CDR3 sequence reads: CASSRTADRGYTF. The CDR3 DNA sequence: TGTGCCAGCAGTCGTACAGCGGACAGGGGCTACACCTTC. The chain carries TRBV28 and TRBJ1-2, with 7 bases lining up with TRBD1. CDR3 length: 13 amino acids. The trim removed 5 bases at V and 8 bases at J, leaving 8 bases unmatched. From germline, CDR1 is MDHEN and CDR2 SYDVKM.

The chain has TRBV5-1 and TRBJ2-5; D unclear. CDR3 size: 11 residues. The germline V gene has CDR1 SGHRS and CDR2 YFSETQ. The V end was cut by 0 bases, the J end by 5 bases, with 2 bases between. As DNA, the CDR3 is TGCGCCAGCAGCTTGGCGGAGACCCAGTACTTC. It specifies CASSLAETQYF.

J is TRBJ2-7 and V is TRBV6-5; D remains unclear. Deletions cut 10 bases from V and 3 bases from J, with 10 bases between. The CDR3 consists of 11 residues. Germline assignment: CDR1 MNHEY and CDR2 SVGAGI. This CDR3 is CATRTFYEQYF. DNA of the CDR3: TGTGCCACCCGGACGTTCTACGAGCAGTACTTC.

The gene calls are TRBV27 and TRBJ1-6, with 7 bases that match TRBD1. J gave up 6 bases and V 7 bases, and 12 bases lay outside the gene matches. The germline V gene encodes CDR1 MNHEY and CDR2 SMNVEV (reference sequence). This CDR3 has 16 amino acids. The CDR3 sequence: CASTQQTGTVNSPLHF. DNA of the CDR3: TGTGCCAGCACCCAACAAACCGGGACAGTTAATTCACCCCTCCACTTT.

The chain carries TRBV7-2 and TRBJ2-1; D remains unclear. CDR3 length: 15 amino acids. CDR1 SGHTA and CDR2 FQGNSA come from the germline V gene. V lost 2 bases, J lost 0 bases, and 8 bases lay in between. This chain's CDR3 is CASSLSGFSYNEQFF. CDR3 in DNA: TGTGCCAGCAGCTTATCTGGGTTCTCCTACAATGAGCAGTTCTTC.

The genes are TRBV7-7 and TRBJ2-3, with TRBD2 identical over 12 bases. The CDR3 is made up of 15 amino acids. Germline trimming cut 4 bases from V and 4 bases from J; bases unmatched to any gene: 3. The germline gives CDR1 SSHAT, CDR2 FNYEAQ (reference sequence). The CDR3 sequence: CASSSGTSGPDTQYF. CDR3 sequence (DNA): TGTGCCAGCAGCTCCGGGACTAGCGGGCCAGATACGCAGTATTTT.

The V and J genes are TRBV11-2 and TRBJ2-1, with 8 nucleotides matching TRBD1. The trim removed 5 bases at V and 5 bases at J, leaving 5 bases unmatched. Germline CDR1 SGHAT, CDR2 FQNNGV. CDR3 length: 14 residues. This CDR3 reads CASSGRTGHNEQFF. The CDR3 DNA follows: TGTGCCAGCAGCGGGCGGACAGGGCACAATGAGCAGTTCTTC.

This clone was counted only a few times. The CDR3 here is CASSPWAGDLNTEAFF. In DNA form, the CDR3 reads TGTGCCAGCTCACCATGGGCAGGGGACCTGAACACTGAAGCTTTCTTT. The V gene is TRBV18, the J gene TRBJ1-1; tentatively, D is TRBD1 (6 bases). The CDR3 runs to 16 residues. Trimming pared 2 bases from V and 0 bases from J, leaving 13 bases between. Germline V gives CDR1 KGHSH, CDR2 LQKENI.

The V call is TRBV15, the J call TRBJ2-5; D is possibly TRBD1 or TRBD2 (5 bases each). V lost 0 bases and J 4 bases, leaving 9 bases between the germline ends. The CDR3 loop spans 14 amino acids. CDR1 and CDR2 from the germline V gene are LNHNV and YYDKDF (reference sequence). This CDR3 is CATSRDRGAETQYF. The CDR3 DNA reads TGTGCCACCAGCAGAGATCGAGGGGCAGAGACCCAGTACTTC. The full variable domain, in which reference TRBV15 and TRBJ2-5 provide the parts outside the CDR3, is DAMVIQNPRYQVTQFGKPVTLSCSQTLNHNVMYWYQQKSSQAPKLLFHYYDKDFNNEADTPDNFQSRRPNTSFCFLDIRSPGLGDTAMYLCATSRDRGAETQYFGPGTRLLVL.

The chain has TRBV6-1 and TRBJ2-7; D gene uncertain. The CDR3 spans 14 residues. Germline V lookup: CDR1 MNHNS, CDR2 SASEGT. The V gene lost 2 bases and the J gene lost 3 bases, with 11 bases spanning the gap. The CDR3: CASSESNTFYEQYF. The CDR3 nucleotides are TGTGCCAGCAGTGAATCAAATACCTTCTACGAGCAGTACTTC.

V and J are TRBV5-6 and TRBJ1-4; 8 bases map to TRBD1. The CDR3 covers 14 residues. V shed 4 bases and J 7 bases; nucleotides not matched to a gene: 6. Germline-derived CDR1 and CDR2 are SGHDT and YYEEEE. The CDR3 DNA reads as TGTGCCAGCAGCCCAGGACAGGGTGTTGAAAAACTGTTTTTT. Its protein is CASSPGQGVEKLFF.

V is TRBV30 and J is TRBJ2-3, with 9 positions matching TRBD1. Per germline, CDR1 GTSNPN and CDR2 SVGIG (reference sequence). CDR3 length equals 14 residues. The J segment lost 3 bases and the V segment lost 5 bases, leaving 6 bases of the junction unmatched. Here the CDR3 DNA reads TGTGCCTGGCACAGGGGGCTCAGGACAGATACGCAGTATTTT. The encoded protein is CAWHRGLRTDTQYF.

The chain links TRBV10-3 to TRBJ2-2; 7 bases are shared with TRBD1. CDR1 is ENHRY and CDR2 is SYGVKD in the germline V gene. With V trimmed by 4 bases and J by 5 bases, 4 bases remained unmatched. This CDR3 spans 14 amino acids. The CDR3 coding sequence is TGTGCCATCAGTGGACAGGGCGCAACCGGGGAGCTGTTTTTT. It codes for CAISGQGATGELFF.